The present TCR beta chain was sequenced within a study of blood T cells in healthy people across ages. The authors ran a second PCR of 7 to 11 cycles using a sample-barcoded 5' primer and a J-beta primer mix. Each cDNA was tagged by a template-switch adaptor containing 12 random nucleotides. Every individual sample yielded 2.5 million or more paired-end reads (each containing CDR3). TCRdb called the 5' RACE reads again in MiXCR, with one record for every CDR3 protein. The sample includes 540,000 or so distinct CDR3 sequences, approximately 30% of them seen just once. V lost 2 bases and J 8 bases, leaving 15 bases between the germline ends. The CDR3 is made up of 15 amino acids. Germline-derived CDR1 and CDR2 are SGHDN and FVKESK. Findings and limits, study-wide: Diversity of TCR beta correlated strongly with naive T cell percentage. More naive CD4+ cells and higher diversity marked long-lived donors relative to aged donors.

Remarks on this clonotype: Its antigen is not known.

Specimen: blood. The clonotype was recovered from a woman in her 70s in good health. The rearrangement links TRBV14 to TRBJ1-4, with D hard to call. This chain's CDR3 is CASSQLIQGREKLFF. The CDR3 DNA follows: TGTGCCAGCAGCCAATTGATCCAAGGTCGCGAAAAACTGTTTTTT.